This T cell receptor beta chain was captured in a study of T cell responses to AZD1222 COVID-19 vaccine. Sequenced by immunoSEQ multiplex PCR; TCRdb stores in-frame clones only, minus some. The sample consists of 25,000 to 35,000 clones, 75% to 90% of them appearing once. Study-wide points: Regions 160-218 and 743-854 held dominance among vaccine-associated CD4 TCRs, which spanned spike.

Points on this clone: Its specificity is unknown.

CDR1 and CDR2 (germline): SGHTA, FQGNSA. The V and J ends lost 6 bases and 6 bases, in that order; junction bases with no gene match: 5. The CDR3 extends over 13 amino acids. The material sequenced was peripheral blood, taken on day 0 of AZD1222 vaccination. This clonotype was obtained from an adult in good health. The chain combines TRBV7-2 with TRBJ2-1; TRBD2 aligns across 7 bases. The CDR3: CASRSGGSNEQFF. The CDR3, as DNA: TGTGCCAGCAGATCCGGGGGGAGCAATGAGCAGTTCTTC.